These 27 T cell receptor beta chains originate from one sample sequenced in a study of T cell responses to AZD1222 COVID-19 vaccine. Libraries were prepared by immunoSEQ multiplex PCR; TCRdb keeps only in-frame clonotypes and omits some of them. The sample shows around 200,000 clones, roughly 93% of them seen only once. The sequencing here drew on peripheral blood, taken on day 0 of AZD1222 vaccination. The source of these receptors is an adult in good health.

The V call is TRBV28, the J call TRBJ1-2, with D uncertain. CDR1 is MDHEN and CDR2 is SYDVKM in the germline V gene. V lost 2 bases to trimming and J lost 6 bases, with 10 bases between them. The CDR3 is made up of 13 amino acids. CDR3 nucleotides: TGTGCCAGCAGTTTAGTTTTGGGTAATGGCTACACCTTC. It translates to CASSLVLGNGYTF.

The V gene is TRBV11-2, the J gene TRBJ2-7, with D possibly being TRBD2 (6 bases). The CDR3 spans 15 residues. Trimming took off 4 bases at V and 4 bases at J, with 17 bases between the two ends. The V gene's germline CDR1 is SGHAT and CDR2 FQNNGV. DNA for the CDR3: TGTGCCAGCAGCTCCCTGGTCCAGGGAGGATACGAGCAGTACTTC. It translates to CASSSLVQGGYEQYF.

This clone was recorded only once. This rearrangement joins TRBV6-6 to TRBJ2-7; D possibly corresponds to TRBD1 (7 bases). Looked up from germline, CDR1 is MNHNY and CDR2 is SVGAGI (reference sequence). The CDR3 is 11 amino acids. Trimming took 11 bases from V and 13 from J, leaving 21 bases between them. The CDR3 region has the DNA TGTGCCCACGGAGGGCCCGGGACAGCCTACTTC. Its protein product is CAHGGPGTAYF.

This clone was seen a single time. The CDR3, as DNA: TGTGCCAGCAGCACCTCAGCGGCTGAGGAGACCCAGTACTTC. This codes for CASSTSAAEETQYF. J is TRBJ2-5 and V is TRBV7-2; possible D gene TRBD2, 5 bases. CDR3 length: 14 amino acids. V gave up 5 bases and J gave up 5 bases, with 15 bases separating them. Germline-derived CDR1 and CDR2 are SGHTA and FQGNSA. Full variable domain (rest looked up from reference TRBV7-2 and TRBJ2-5): GAGVSQSPSNKVTEKGKDVELRCDPISGHTALYWYRQSLGQGLEFLIYFQGNSAPDKSGLPSDRFSAERTGGSVSTLTIQRTQQEDSAVYLCASSTSAAEETQYFGPGTRLLVL.

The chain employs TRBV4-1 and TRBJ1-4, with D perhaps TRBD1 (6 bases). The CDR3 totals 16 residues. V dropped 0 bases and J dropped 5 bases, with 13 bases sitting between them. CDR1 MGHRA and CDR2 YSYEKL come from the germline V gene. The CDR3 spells CASSQERGQRNEKLFF. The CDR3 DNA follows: TGCGCCAGCAGCCAAGAGAGGGGACAACGGAATGAAAAACTGTTTTTT.

CDR3 in amino acids: CATSRDGTGVTDTQYF. CDR3 sequence (DNA): TGTGCCACCAGCAGAGATGGGACAGGGGTAACAGATACGCAGTATTTT. The chain joins TRBV15 to TRBJ2-3, with TRBD1 matching 10 bases. CDR3 length equals 16 residues. With 0 bases clipped from V and 3 bases from J, the junction kept 3 bases outside the gene matches. Germline V CDR1 and CDR2: LNHNV, YYDKDF (reference sequence).

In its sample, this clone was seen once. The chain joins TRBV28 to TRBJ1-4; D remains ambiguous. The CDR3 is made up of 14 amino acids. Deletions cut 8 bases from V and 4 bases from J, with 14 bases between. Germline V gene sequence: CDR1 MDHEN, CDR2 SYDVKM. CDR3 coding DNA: TGTGCCAGCTTAAAGGATCTAGGTAATGAAAAACTGTTTTTT. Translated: CASLKDLGNEKLFF.

Written as DNA, the CDR3 is TGTGCCAGCAGCCCTACTATAACGGGAGGGCCGGCCACAGATACGCAGTATTTT. This translates into CASSPTITGGPATDTQYF. The V call is TRBV5-4, the J call TRBJ2-3; 8 nucleotides agree with TRBD2. Looked up from germline, CDR1 is SGHNT and CDR2 is YYREEE (reference sequence). CDR3 length equals 18 residues. After removal of 4 bases from V and 2 bases from J, the junction contained 15 bases not matched to a gene.

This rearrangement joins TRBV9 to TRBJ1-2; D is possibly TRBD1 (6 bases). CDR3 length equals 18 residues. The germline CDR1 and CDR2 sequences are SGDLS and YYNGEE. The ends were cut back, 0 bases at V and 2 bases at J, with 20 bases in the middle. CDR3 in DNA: TGTGCCAGCAGCGTAGCCCCATCCAGGGGTCCAGGAAACTATGGCTACACCTTC. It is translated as CASSVAPSRGPGNYGYTF.

CDR3 protein: CASSTSGGATDTQYF. DNA of the CDR3: TGTGCCAGCAGCACTAGCGGGGGAGCGACAGATACGCAGTATTTT. The chain uses TRBV25-1 and TRBJ2-3; 11 positions agree with TRBD2. The V segment lost 6 bases and the J segment 3 bases; nucleotides outside the gene matches: 5. Per germline, CDR1 MGHDK and CDR2 SYGVNS. The CDR3 has 15 amino acids.

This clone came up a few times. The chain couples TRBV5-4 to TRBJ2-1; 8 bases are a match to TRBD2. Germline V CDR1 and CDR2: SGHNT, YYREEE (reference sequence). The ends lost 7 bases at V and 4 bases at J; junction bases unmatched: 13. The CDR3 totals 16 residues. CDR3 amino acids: CASSGGTAKEYNEQFF. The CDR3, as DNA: TGTGCCAGCTCGGGGGGGACCGCCAAGGAGTACAATGAGCAGTTCTTC.

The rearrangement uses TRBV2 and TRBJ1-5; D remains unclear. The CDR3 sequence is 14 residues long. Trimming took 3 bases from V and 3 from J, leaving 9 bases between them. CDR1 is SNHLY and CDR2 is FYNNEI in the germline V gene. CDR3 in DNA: TGTGCCAGCAGTGAGTCAGGCAACAATCAGCCCCAGCATTTT. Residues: CASSESGNNQPQHF. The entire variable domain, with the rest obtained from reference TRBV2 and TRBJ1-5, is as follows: EPEVTQTPSHQVTQMGQEVILRCVPISNHLYFYWYRQILGQKVEFLVSFYNNEISEKSEIFDDQFSVERPDGSNFTLKIRSTKLEDSAMYFCASSESGNNQPQHFGDGTRLSIL.

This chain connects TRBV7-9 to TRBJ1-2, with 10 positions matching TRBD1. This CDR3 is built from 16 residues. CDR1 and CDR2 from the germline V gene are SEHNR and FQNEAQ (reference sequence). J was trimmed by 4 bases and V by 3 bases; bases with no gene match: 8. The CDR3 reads CASSFGTGVEGYGYTF. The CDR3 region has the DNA TGTGCCAGCAGCTTCGGGACAGGGGTAGAGGGCTATGGCTACACCTTC.

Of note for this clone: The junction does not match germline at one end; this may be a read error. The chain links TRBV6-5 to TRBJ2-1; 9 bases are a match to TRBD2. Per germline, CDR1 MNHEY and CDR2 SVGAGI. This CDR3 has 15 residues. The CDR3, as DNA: TGTGCCAGCAGGAGACTAGCGGCCTCCTTCAATGAGCAGTTCTTC. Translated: CASRRLAASFNEQFF.

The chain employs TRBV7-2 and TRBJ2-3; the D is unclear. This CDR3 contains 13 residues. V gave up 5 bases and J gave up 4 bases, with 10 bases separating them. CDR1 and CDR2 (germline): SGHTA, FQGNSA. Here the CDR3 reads CASSQPKSDTQYF. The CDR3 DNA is TGTGCCAGCAGCCAGCCAAAGTCAGATACGCAGTATTTT.

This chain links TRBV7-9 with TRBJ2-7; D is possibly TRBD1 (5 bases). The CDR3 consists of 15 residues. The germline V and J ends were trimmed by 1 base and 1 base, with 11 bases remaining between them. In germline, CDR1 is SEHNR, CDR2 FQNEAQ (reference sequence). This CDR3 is CASSLVQGRSYEQYF. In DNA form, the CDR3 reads TGTGCCAGCAGCTTAGTGCAGGGAAGATCCTACGAGCAGTACTTC.

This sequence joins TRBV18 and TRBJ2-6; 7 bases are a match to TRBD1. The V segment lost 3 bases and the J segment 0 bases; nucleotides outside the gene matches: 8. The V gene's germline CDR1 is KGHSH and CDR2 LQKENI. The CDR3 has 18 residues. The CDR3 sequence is CASSPKRTGRSGANVLTF. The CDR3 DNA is TGTGCCAGCTCACCCAAGAGGACAGGCCGCTCTGGGGCCAACGTCCTGACTTTC.

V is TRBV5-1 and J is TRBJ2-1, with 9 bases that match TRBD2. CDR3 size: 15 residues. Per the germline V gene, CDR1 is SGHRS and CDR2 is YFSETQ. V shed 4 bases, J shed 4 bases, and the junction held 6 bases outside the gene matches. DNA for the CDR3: TGCGCCAGCAGCCCGACTAGCGGAGTTTACAATGAGCAGTTCTTC. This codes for CASSPTSGVYNEQFF.

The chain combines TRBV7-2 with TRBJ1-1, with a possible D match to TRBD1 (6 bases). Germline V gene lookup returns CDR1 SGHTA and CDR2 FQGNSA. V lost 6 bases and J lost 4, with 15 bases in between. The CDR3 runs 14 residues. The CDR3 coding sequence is TGTGCCAGCAGGCCGGGGGGCAGGGGCACTGAAGCTTTCTTT. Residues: CASRPGGRGTEAFF.

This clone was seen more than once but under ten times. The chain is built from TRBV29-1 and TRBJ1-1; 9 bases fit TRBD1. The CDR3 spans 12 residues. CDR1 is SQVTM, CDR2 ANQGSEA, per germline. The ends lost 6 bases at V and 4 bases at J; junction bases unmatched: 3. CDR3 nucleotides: TGCAGCGTCTCGGACAGGGGCACTGAAGCTTTCTTT. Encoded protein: CSVSDRGTEAFF.

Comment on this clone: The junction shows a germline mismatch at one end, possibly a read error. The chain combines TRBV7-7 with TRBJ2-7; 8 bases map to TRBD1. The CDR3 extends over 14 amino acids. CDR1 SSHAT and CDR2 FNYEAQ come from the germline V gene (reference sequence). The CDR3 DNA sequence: TGTGCTAGCAGCGCCGGACAGGGTACCTACGAGCAGTACTTC. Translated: CASSAGQGTYEQYF.

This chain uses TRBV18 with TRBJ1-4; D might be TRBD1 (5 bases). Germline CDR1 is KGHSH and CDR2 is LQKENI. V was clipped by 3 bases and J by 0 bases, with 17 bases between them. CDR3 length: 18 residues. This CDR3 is CASSPRALWGATNEKLFF. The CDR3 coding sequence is TGTGCCAGCTCACCGAGGGCCCTATGGGGGGCAACTAATGAAAAACTGTTTTTT. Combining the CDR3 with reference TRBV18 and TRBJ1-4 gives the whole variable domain NAGVMQNPRHLVRRRGQEARLRCSPMKGHSHVYWYRQLPEEGLKFMVYLQKENIIDESGMPKERFSAEFPKEGPSILRIQQVVRGDSAAYFCASSPRALWGATNEKLFFGSGTQLSVL.

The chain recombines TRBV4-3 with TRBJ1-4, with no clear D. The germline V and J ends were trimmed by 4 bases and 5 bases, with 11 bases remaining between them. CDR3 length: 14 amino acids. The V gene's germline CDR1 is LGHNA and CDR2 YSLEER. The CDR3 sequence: CASSPLLLNEKLFF. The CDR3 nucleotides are TGCGCCAGCAGCCCTCTGCTGCTAAATGAAAAACTGTTTTTT.

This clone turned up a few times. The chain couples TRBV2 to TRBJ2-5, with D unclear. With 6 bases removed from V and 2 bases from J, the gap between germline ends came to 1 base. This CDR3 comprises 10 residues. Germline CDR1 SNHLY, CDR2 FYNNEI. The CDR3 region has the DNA TGTGCCAGCAGGCAAGAGACCCAGTACTTC. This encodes CASRQETQYF.

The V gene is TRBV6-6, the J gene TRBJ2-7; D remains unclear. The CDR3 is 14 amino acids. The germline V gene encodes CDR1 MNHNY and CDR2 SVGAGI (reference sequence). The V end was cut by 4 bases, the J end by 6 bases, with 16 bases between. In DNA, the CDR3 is TGTGCCAGCAGTTGGGGTCAGGAGATGGGCGAGCAGTACTTC. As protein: CASSWGQEMGEQYF.

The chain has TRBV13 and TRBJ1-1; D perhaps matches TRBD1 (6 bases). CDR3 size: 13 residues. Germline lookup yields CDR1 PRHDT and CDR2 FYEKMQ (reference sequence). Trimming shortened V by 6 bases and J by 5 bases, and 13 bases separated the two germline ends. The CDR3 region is CASRGHQGTEAFF. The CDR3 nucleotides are TGTGCCAGCAGGGGGCATCAGGGGACTGAAGCTTTCTTT.

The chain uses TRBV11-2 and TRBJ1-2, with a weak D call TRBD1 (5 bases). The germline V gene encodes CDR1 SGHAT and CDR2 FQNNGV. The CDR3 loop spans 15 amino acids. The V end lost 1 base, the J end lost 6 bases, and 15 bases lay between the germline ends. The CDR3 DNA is TGTGCCAGCAGCTTAGGGGGGGAGGTTTGGGATGGCTACACCTTC. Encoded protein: CASSLGGEVWDGYTF.